Listed below are T cell receptor beta chains from one sample, sequenced in a study of technical replicates of blood from a few donors. Clones were read by immunoSEQ multiplex PCR, and TCRdb kept only the in-frame ones, dropping some. The sample has approximately 66,000 clones; approximately 87% are singletons. Sequenced: PBMCs. Every receptor here comes from a human donor in good health. Some clones in this sample may be carry-over from other donors' samples. CDR3s include the opening cysteine and the closing phenylalanine or tryptophan. D genes are given only for firm matches. Clone size, where shown, is once, few, many, or a class for clones that have expanded.

v_gene: TRBV7-2; len: 17; abundance: NA; d_gene: TRBD2; j_gene: TRBJ2-3; CDR3aa: CASSRRASGGYTDTQYF; CDR3nt: TGTGCCAGCAGCCGCAGGGCTAGCGGGGGGTACACAGATACGCAGTATTTT
v_gene: TRBV5-6; len: 15; abundance: NA; d_gene: NA; j_gene: TRBJ2-2; CDR3aa: CASSFEQTNTGELFF; CDR3nt: TGTGCCAGCAGCTTCGAACAGACGAACACCGGGGAGCTGTTTTTT
v_gene: TRBV6-6; len: 14; abundance: once; d_gene: NA; j_gene: TRBJ1-2; CDR3aa: CATTPGGTSYGYTF; CDR3nt: TGTGCCACCACCCCAGGAGGAACCTCCTATGGCTACACCTTC
v_gene: TRBV6-5; len: 15; abundance: NA; d_gene: TRBD1; j_gene: TRBJ1-1; CDR3aa: CASRLNRGPNTEAFF; CDR3nt: TGTGCCAGCAGGCTAAACAGGGGGCCGAACACTGAAGCTTTCTTT
v_gene: TRBV19; len: 13; abundance: NA; d_gene: NA; j_gene: TRBJ2-3; CDR3aa: CASTPRDTDTQYF; CDR3nt: TGTGCCAGTACCCCGCGGGACACAGATACGCAGTATTTT
v_gene: TRBV19; len: 15; abundance: NA; d_gene: NA; j_gene: TRBJ1-6; CDR3aa: CASSITGLSNSPLHF; CDR3nt: TGTGCCAGTAGTATCACGGGACTTTCCAATTCACCCCTCCACTTT
v_gene: TRBV15; len: 14; abundance: NA; d_gene: NA; j_gene: TRBJ1-5; CDR3aa: CATSRDQGLQPQHF; CDR3nt: TGTGCCACCAGCAGAGATCAGGGGCTACAGCCCCAGCATTTT
v_gene: TRBV7-2; len: 15; abundance: once; d_gene: NA; j_gene: TRBJ1-5; CDR3aa: CASSSGGPSNQPQHF; CDR3nt: TGTGCCAGCAGCTCCGGGGGACCCAGCAATCAGCCCCAGCATTTT
v_gene: TRBV18; len: 17; abundance: NA; d_gene: TRBD2; j_gene: TRBJ2-1; CDR3aa: CASSPRIAGESDNEQFF; CDR3nt: TGTGCCAGCTCACCCCGAATAGCGGGAGAATCGGACAATGAGCAGTTCTTC
v_gene: TRBV29-1; len: 17; abundance: NA; d_gene: NA; j_gene: TRBJ2-1; CDR3aa: CSVDGARTIRSYNEQFF; CDR3nt: TGCAGCGTTGATGGGGCTCGGACAATTCGGTCCTACAATGAGCAGTTCTTC
v_gene: TRBV7-9; len: 15; abundance: once; d_gene: NA; j_gene: TRBJ2-5; CDR3aa: CASSLAGEVRETQYF; CDR3nt: TGTGCCAGCAGCTTAGCAGGGGAGGTGCGAGAGACCCAGTACTTC
v_gene: TRBV10-3; len: 13; abundance: few; d_gene: NA; j_gene: TRBJ1-2; CDR3aa: CAITPDGGYGYTF; CDR3nt: TGTGCCATCACCCCGGACGGGGGATATGGCTACACCTTC
v_gene: TRBV9; len: 17; abundance: NA; d_gene: NA; j_gene: TRBJ2-1; CDR3aa: CASMVRAGPSSYNEQFF; CDR3nt: TGTGCCAGCATGGTGAGAGCGGGCCCGAGCTCCTACAATGAGCAGTTCTTC
v_gene: TRBV27; len: 12; abundance: NA; d_gene: TRBD1; j_gene: TRBJ2-1; CDR3aa: CASSFRGNEQFF; CDR3nt: TGTGCCAGCAGTTTCAGGGGGAATGAGCAGTTCTTC
v_gene: TRBV10-3; len: 11; abundance: NA; d_gene: NA; j_gene: TRBJ2-5; CDR3aa: CAIKVGETQYF; CDR3nt: TGTGCCATCAAAGTCGGTGAGACCCAGTACTTC
v_gene: TRBV5-4; len: 16; abundance: few; d_gene: TRBD1; j_gene: TRBJ2-7; CDR3aa: CASSLEPGQGTYEQYF; CDR3nt: TGTGCCAGCAGCTTGGAACCGGGACAGGGGACCTACGAGCAGTACTTC
v_gene: TRBV14; len: 15; abundance: NA; d_gene: NA; j_gene: TRBJ1-2; CDR3aa: CASSQEEDRLYGYTF; CDR3nt: TGTGCCAGCAGCCAAGAGGAGGACAGATTATATGGCTACACCTTC
v_gene: TRBV5-5; len: 15; abundance: NA; d_gene: TRBD1; j_gene: TRBJ2-3; CDR3aa: CASRLRQGSPDTQYF; CDR3nt: TGTGCCAGCAGGTTACGACAGGGATCCCCAGATACGCAGTATTTT
v_gene: TRBV4-3; len: 17; abundance: few; d_gene: TRBD2; j_gene: TRBJ2-3; CDR3aa: CASSQDAVAGVTDTQYF; CDR3nt: TGCGCCAGCAGCCAAGATGCCGTAGCGGGGGTCACAGATACGCAGTATTTT
v_gene: TRBV29-1; len: 12; abundance: NA; d_gene: NA; j_gene: TRBJ2-7; CDR3aa: CSVVSGAYEQYF; CDR3nt: TGCAGCGTTGTTAGCGGAGCCTACGAGCAGTACTTC
v_gene: TRBV12-2; len: 18; abundance: NA; d_gene: NA; j_gene: TRBJ2-2; CDR3aa: CASRLCSHRTGNTGELFF; CDR3nt: TGTGCAAGTCGCTTATGTTCCCATCGGACAGGGAACACCGGGGAGCTGTTTTTT
v_gene: TRBV11-2; len: 16; abundance: NA; d_gene: NA; j_gene: TRBJ2-7; CDR3aa: CASSSGRGLDSYEQYF; CDR3nt: TGTGCCAGCAGCTCCGGGCGGGGTTTGGACTCCTACGAGCAGTACTTC
v_gene: TRBV6-5; len: 16; abundance: NA; d_gene: TRBD2; j_gene: TRBJ2-3; CDR3aa: CASSYGAGASTDTQYF; CDR3nt: TGTGCCAGCAGTTATGGCGCGGGAGCCAGCACAGATACGCAGTATTTT
v_gene: TRBV4-1; len: 15; abundance: NA; d_gene: NA; j_gene: TRBJ2-7; CDR3aa: CASSQESRQGYEQYF; CDR3nt: TGCGCCAGCAGCCAAGAAAGTCGGCAGGGATACGAGCAGTACTTC
v_gene: TRBV20-1; len: 11; abundance: NA; d_gene: NA; j_gene: TRBJ1-2; CDR3aa: CSATGVGGYTF; CDR3nt: TGCAGTGCTACCGGGGTAGGTGGCTACACCTTC
v_gene: TRBV2; len: 14; abundance: NA; d_gene: NA; j_gene: TRBJ1-2; CDR3aa: CASSPPGAVYGYTF; CDR3nt: TGTGCCAGCAGTCCACCAGGGGCCGTTTATGGCTACACCTTC
v_gene: TRBV11-2; len: 14; abundance: NA; d_gene: NA; j_gene: TRBJ2-5; CDR3aa: CASSPPGARKTQYF; CDR3nt: TGTGCCAGCAGCCCCCCAGGGGCTCGGAAGACCCAGTACTTC
v_gene: TRBV19; len: 16; abundance: NA; d_gene: NA; j_gene: TRBJ1-2; CDR3aa: CASSTSPGIYYDGYTF; CDR3nt: TGTGCCAGTAGTACCTCCCCGGGGATCTACTACGATGGCTACACCTTC
v_gene: TRBV6-4; len: 15; abundance: NA; d_gene: NA; j_gene: TRBJ2-3; CDR3aa: CASSGTSEGTDTQYF; CDR3nt: TGTGCCAGCAGCGGAACTAGTGAGGGCACAGATACGCAGTATTTT
v_gene: TRBV4-2; len: 18; abundance: NA; d_gene: TRBD2; j_gene: TRBJ2-6; CDR3aa: CASSPETSQSSGANVLTF; CDR3nt: TGTGCCAGCAGCCCGGAGACTAGCCAGAGCTCTGGGGCCAACGTCCTGACTTTC
v_gene: TRBV28; len: 17; abundance: few; d_gene: NA; j_gene: TRBJ1-3; CDR3aa: CATSPVDTVGPGNTIYF; CDR3nt: TGTGCCACCTCCCCAGTGGACACGGTAGGGCCTGGAAACACCATATATTTT
v_gene: TRBV29-1; len: 13; abundance: few; d_gene: NA; j_gene: TRBJ1-1; CDR3aa: CSVEDPRGTEAFF; CDR3nt: TGCAGCGTTGAAGATCCCAGGGGCACTGAAGCTTTCTTT
v_gene: TRBV7-8; len: 15; abundance: NA; d_gene: NA; j_gene: TRBJ1-2; CDR3aa: CASSLDSGTNYGYTF; CDR3nt: TGTGCCAGCAGCTTAGACTCGGGGACTAACTATGGCTACACCTTC